This T cell receptor (beta chain) was retrieved from a study of tumor and adjacent non-tumor tissue in lung cancer listed by TCRdb under 2018. The study in broad terms: Patients with adenocarcinoma (approximately 12), squamous cell carcinoma (2) and small cell lung cancer (1) were included in the cohort. Ages among the roughly 15 patients ranged from roughly 31 to 76 years, there were approximately 10 men and 5 women, and disease was at TNM stage I to III. A total of fewer than 150 million productive TCRbeta reads were generated by sequencing, corresponding to an average of approximately 4.3 million reads per sample. Bulk TCRbeta repertoires were compared between lung tumor tissue and matched distant non-tumor lung tissue obtained from more than twelve lung cancer patients. For each patient, one tumor sample and one normal lung sample were taken, giving thirty paired specimens that underwent TCRbeta CDR3 sequencing. Overall results and qualifications from the work: Only around 14 patients were in the cohort, and the authors stated that larger samples and more detailed clinical data are needed. Tumor tissue showed significantly greater TCR diversity (inverse Simpson) than normal lung tissue (around 450 vs 150, P = 0.0075, Mann-Whitney U test). TCR diversity was significantly higher in younger patients, and greater tumor TCR diversity was associated with shorter overall survival and shorter disease-free survival. The top 100 clones accounted for a significantly larger cumulative portion of the repertoire in normal lung than in tumor tissue. Because peripheral blood was not sequenced, the blood TCRbeta repertoires of the lung cancer patients in the study went unexamined. Neither the sequencing platform nor unique molecular identifiers are mentioned in the methods.

About this clonotype itself: Its antigen remains unidentified. A junction end diverges from the germline sequence, so it may reflect a read error.

Library preparation employed multiplex PCR. TCRdb records Illumina HiSeq 2500 as the sequencer. TCRbeta libraries were constructed through three rounds of nested PCR with primers (Table S4) according to protocols adapted from ARM-PCR. PCR products of 200-500 bp were gel-excised and purified with the QIAquick gel extraction kit before sequencing. Under the source paper's analysis protocol: Reads were cleaned using Trimmomatic, were merged into complete CDR3 sequences using FLASH, and were assigned to V(D)J germline segments using MiTCR. VDJtools was used to compute clonal diversity as the inverse Simpson's index. In-frame sequences without a premature stop codon were defined as productive reads. TCRdb applied fastp at Q25 and MiXCR to the public reads, then kept only in-frame beta chains. Every entry covers one CDR3 protein and lists the most common genes and DNA from its rows. Clone size and V and J calls follow TCRdb, not the original study. Recorded for this sample are approximately 100,000 distinct CDR3 sequences; roughly 80% of them occurred a single time. The leading ten clones occupy roughly 35% of the sample.

The germline V gene supplies CDR1 SGHAT and CDR2 FQNNGV. The CDR3 spans 16 residues, from the cysteine through the phenylalanine. Just the 48-base CDR3 DNA is kept, in frame starting at base 1. RNA was extracted from bulk unsorted tissue and checked for quality with a NanoDrop ND-1000 and an Agilent 2100. All donors had newly diagnosed lung cancer, had not received prior chemotherapy, and were admitted for thoracic surgery in China between August and November 2014. Patients with previous radiotherapy or chemotherapy, or with another concurrent cancer, were excluded from the study. Pieces of surgical tissue measuring about 1-2.1 cm3 were kept in RNAlater solution and held at -80 degrees C until needed.

The V and J genes are TRBV11-2 and TRBJ2-1; the D segment cannot be called with confidence. The sequence was obtained from a woman aged 55-75 years with non-small cell lung cancer. The sample comprised lung tumor tissue. The CDR3 region reads CASSRPEQHSYNEQFF. In nucleotide form, the sequence is TGTGCCAGCAGCAGACCGGAACAGCACTCCTACAATGAACAGTTCTTC.